This entry lists 30 T cell receptor beta chains sequenced from one sample in a study of blood T cell repertoires in COVID-19. Using immunoSEQ multiplex PCR, the repertoire was profiled, and TCRdb retains in-frame clones only, with some absent. The sample has about 120,000 clones, approximately 81% seen once; the top ten hold about 4%. Sequenced: peripheral blood. All receptors come from a woman older than 75 with acute or convalescent COVID-19.

This clone has a handful of counts. The J gene is TRBJ1-2, the V gene TRBV10-3; TRBD1 agrees at 7 bases. Germline V gene sequence: CDR1 ENHRY, CDR2 SYGVKD. The V and J ends lost 0 bases and 6 bases, in that order; junction bases with no gene match: 4. CDR3 length equals 14 residues. CDR3 in DNA: TGTGCCATCAGTGAGTCGAAAGGGGGCGATGGCTACACCTTC. This translates into CAISESKGGDGYTF.

The rearrangement uses TRBV18 and TRBJ2-7; 9 bases are shared with TRBD2. The CDR3 is 15 residues long. Germline CDR1 and CDR2: KGHSH and LQKENI. Losses at the gene ends were 0 bases for V and 2 bases for J; bases not matched to a gene: 2. CDR3 sequence (DNA): TGTGCCAGCTCACCACCTAGCGGGGGTGCCTACGAGCAGTACTTC. It encodes CASSPPSGGAYEQYF.

V usage is TRBV20-1 and J usage is TRBJ1-1; D gene ambiguous. V was trimmed by 3 bases and J by 7 bases, leaving 12 bases between them. Germline V lookup: CDR1 DFQATT, CDR2 SNEGSKA (reference sequence). This CDR3 has 12 residues. CDR3 protein: CSASTALLEAFF. Here the CDR3 DNA reads TGCAGTGCTAGTACAGCCTTACTTGAAGCTTTCTTT.

The count of this clone is one. V usage is TRBV5-1 and J usage is TRBJ2-2; 10 nucleotides agree with TRBD1. CDR1 and CDR2 (germline): SGHRS, YFSETQ. The CDR3 has 16 amino acids. V shed 4 bases and J 4 bases; nucleotides not matched to a gene: 7. The CDR3 loop is CASSQGTGVLTGELFF. In DNA, the CDR3 is TGCGCCAGCAGCCAGGGGACAGGGGTCCTCACCGGGGAGCTGTTTTTT.

The chain uses TRBV18 and TRBJ2-5; 8 bases match TRBD1. With 3 bases clipped from V and 5 bases from J, the junction kept 11 bases outside the gene matches. The CDR3 spans 16 residues. Germline V lookup: CDR1 KGHSH, CDR2 LQKENI. Here the CDR3 DNA reads TGTGCCAGCTCACCGCGAGATTCAGGGGGCGCGGAGACCCAGTACTTC. It yields the protein CASSPRDSGGAETQYF.

V gene TRBV18 combines with J gene TRBJ1-4; a possible D gene is TRBD1 (5 bases). V was shortened by 3 bases and J by 4 bases, with 15 bases between the two germline ends. CDR3 length: 16 residues. Germline CDR1 and CDR2: KGHSH and LQKENI. The CDR3 spells CASSPTLDSNNEKLFF. CDR3 DNA sequence: TGTGCCAGCTCACCCACCCTAGACAGCAATAATGAAAAACTGTTTTTT.

The chain couples TRBV3-1 (or the pseudogene TRBV3-2) to TRBJ2-1; 8 bases match TRBD1. The ends lost 4 bases at V and 6 bases at J; junction bases unmatched: 5. The CDR3 extends over 14 amino acids. In germline, CDR1 is LGHDT, CDR2 YNNKEL (reference sequence). The CDR3 bases are TGTGCCAGCAGCCTGTCAGGGGGCCGCAATGAGCAGTTCTTC. This codes for CASSLSGGRNEQFF.

V gene TRBV7-9 combines with J gene TRBJ2-5; 11 positions match TRBD1. The trim removed 3 bases at V and 4 bases at J, leaving 10 bases unmatched. CDR3 length: 17 amino acids. Looked up from germline, CDR1 is SEHNR and CDR2 is FQNEAQ (reference sequence). The CDR3 coding sequence is TGTGCCAGCAGCTTTAGGGGACAGGGGGGAAAAGGAGAGACCCAGTACTTC. Translated, it gives CASSFRGQGGKGETQYF.

V and J are TRBV6-1 and TRBJ2-5; D is possibly TRBD2 (5 bases). Per the germline V gene, CDR1 is MNHNS and CDR2 is SASEGT. The V gene lost 2 bases and the J gene lost 1 base, with 11 bases spanning the gap. There are 15 residues in the CDR3. CDR3 residues: CASSEMVGSQETQYF. CDR3 sequence (DNA): TGTGCCAGCAGTGAAATGGTGGGGAGCCAAGAGACCCAGTACTTC.

The V gene is TRBV5-6, the J gene TRBJ2-5, with 12 bases lining up with TRBD2. Germline CDR1 SGHDT, CDR2 YYEEEE. The trim removed 3 bases at V and 1 base at J, leaving 4 bases unmatched. This CDR3 is 16 amino acids long. CDR3 nucleotides: TGTGCCAGCAGCTCCCCTAGCGGGAGGGGCCAAGAGACCCAGTACTTC. Residues: CASSSPSGRGQETQYF.

This chain uses TRBV23-1 with TRBJ2-3, with 9 bases aligning to TRBD2. TRBV23-1 is marked as an open reading frame, function uncertain. V was clipped by 0 bases and J by 1 base; unmatched bases: 11. The length of the CDR3 is 19 residues. In nucleotides, the CDR3 is TGCGCCAGCAGTCAATCACGGATAGCGGGAGTGAATGGCACAGATACGCAGTATTTT. Amino acid sequence: CASSQSRIAGVNGTDTQYF.

The chain recombines TRBV5-5 with TRBJ1-4; no definite D call. Trimming removed 1 base at V and 6 bases at J, with 7 bases between. Germline V CDR1 and CDR2: SGHKS, YYEKEE (reference sequence). This CDR3 contains 13 residues. CDR3: CASSLSPDEKLFF. CDR3 nucleotide sequence: TGTGCCAGCAGCTTGTCTCCAGATGAAAAACTGTTTTTT.

J is TRBJ1-1 and V is TRBV5-1, with 8 positions matching TRBD1. Germline lookup yields CDR1 SGHRS and CDR2 YFSETQ. Trimming at V came to 4 bases and at J to 1 base, leaving 6 bases not matched to a gene. The CDR3 runs 15 residues. CDR3 loop: CASSPLGQANTEAFF. The CDR3 DNA sequence: TGCGCCAGCAGCCCCCTGGGACAGGCGAACACTGAAGCTTTCTTT. Together with reference TRBV5-1 and TRBJ1-1, the CDR3 gives the full variable domain: KAGVTQTPRYLIKTRGQQVTLSCSPISGHRSVSWYQQTPGQGLQFLFEYFSETQRNKGNFPGRFSGRQFSNSRSEMNVSTLELGDSALYLCASSPLGQANTEAFFGQGTRLTVV.

V gene TRBV6-6 combines with J gene TRBJ2-4; D possibly corresponds to TRBD1 (6 bases). V was shortened by 5 bases and J by 7 bases, with 15 bases between the two germline ends. From germline, CDR1 is MNHNY and CDR2 SVGAGI (reference sequence). The length of the CDR3 is 14 residues. The CDR3 loop reads CASSPTRTENIQYF. The CDR3, as DNA: TGTGCCAGCAGTCCTACCCGGACAGAGAACATTCAGTACTTC.

J is TRBJ2-1 and V is TRBV11-2; the match to TRBD2 covers 13 bases. Per the germline V gene, CDR1 is SGHAT and CDR2 is FQNNGV. After removal of 5 bases from V and 4 bases from J, the junction contained 11 bases not matched to a gene. There are 18 residues in the CDR3. CDR3 amino acids: CASSARDRGLAGYNEQFF. The CDR3 bases are TGTGCCAGCAGCGCCCGGGACAGGGGACTAGCGGGGTACAATGAGCAGTTCTTC.

The chain recombines TRBV30 with TRBJ1-1, with 7 bases that match TRBD1. Unmatched junction bases numbered 2, after V lost 3 bases and J lost 1 base. Germline-derived CDR1 and CDR2 are GTSNPN and SVGIG (reference sequence). The CDR3 spans 13 residues. CDR3 loop: CAWRTGTNTEAFF. Written as DNA, the CDR3 is TGTGCCTGGAGGACAGGGACGAACACTGAAGCTTTCTTT.

The chain is built from TRBV9 and TRBJ1-6; 9 bases match TRBD1. The germline gives CDR1 SGDLS, CDR2 YYNGEE. V shed 8 bases, J shed 7 bases, and the junction held 10 bases outside the gene matches. This CDR3 has 15 amino acids. The CDR3 is CARETGGFLNSPLHF. The CDR3 region has the DNA TGTGCCAGAGAGACAGGGGGTTTTTTAAATTCACCCCTCCACTTT.

This clone occurred a few times. The CDR3 reads CASSDSGGVTYNEQFF. DNA of the CDR3: TGTGCCAGCAGTGACTCGGGCGGGGTTACCTACAATGAGCAGTTCTTC. The gene calls are TRBV6-4 and TRBJ2-1; possibly TRBD2 for D (6 bases). The CDR3 spans 16 residues. V lost 0 bases and J 2 bases, leaving 11 bases between the germline ends. Germline loops: CDR1 MRHNA, CDR2 SNTAGT.

The genes are TRBV5-1 and TRBJ2-5; TRBD1 agrees at 7 bases. V was pared by 5 bases and J by 5 bases, with 12 bases of the junction left unmatched. CDR1 and CDR2 from the germline V gene are SGHRS and YFSETQ. The CDR3 has 15 amino acids. CDR3 loop: CASSFRDSDSETQYF. DNA for the CDR3: TGCGCCAGCAGTTTCCGGGACAGCGATTCGGAGACCCAGTACTTC.

This clone showed up just a few times. The V gene is TRBV2, the J gene TRBJ1-1; a possible D gene is TRBD1 (5 bases). Germline lookup yields CDR1 SNHLY and CDR2 FYNNEI. The CDR3 covers 14 residues. V dropped 2 bases and J dropped 7 bases, with 14 bases sitting between them. The CDR3 sequence: CASSEQGSLFEAFF. CDR3 nucleotide sequence: TGTGCCAGCAGTGAACAGGGATCGCTTTTTGAAGCTTTCTTT.

The J gene is TRBJ2-7, the V gene TRBV5-1, with 10 bases identical to TRBD1. The CDR3 is 15 residues long. Germline V gene sequence: CDR1 SGHRS, CDR2 YFSETQ. The V gene end was trimmed by 3 bases and the J gene end by 4 bases; junction bases not matched to a gene: 7. The CDR3 reads CASSWAGGQGYEQYF. The CDR3 DNA follows: TGCGCCAGCAGCTGGGCCGGGGGACAGGGGTACGAGCAGTACTTC.

The rearrangement links TRBV5-1 to TRBJ2-5, with 7 bases matching TRBD1. The length of the CDR3 is 15 residues. Losses at the gene ends were 3 bases for V and 5 bases for J; bases not matched to a gene: 10. Germline V lookup: CDR1 SGHRS, CDR2 YFSETQ. CDR3 DNA: TGCGCCAGCAGCTCCTTAACAGGGGACGGGGAGACCCAGTACTTC. Translation gives CASSSLTGDGETQYF.

This rearrangement joins TRBV5-8 to TRBJ2-2, with D maybe TRBD2 (6 bases). V dropped 7 bases and J dropped 6 bases, with 19 bases sitting between them. Germline V gives CDR1 SGHTS, CDR2 YDEGEE. This CDR3 contains 15 residues. The CDR3 DNA sequence: TGTGCCAGCCGCTATTTGACCGGGGGAGCCGGGGAGCTGTTTTTT. It is translated as CASRYLTGGAGELFF.

The CDR3 here is CASSGQGVLNQPQHF. Here the CDR3 DNA reads TGTGCCAGTAGTGGCCAGGGGGTGCTGAATCAGCCCCAGCATTTT. The gene calls are TRBV19 and TRBJ1-5, with 7 bases lining up with TRBD1. The CDR3 runs to 15 residues. V dropped 5 bases and J dropped 4; count of bases not matched to a gene: 8. CDR1 LNHDA and CDR2 SQIVND come from the germline V gene (reference sequence). The full variable domain, its missing parts supplied by reference TRBV19 and TRBJ1-5, is DGGITQSPKYLFRKEGQNVTLSCEQNLNHDAMYWYRQDPGQGLRLIYYSQIVNDFQKGDIAEGYSVSREKKESFPLTVTSAQKNPTAFYLCASSGQGVLNQPQHFGDGTRLSIL.

The J gene is TRBJ2-7, the V gene TRBV5-1; weak D call: TRBD2 (5 bases). V was cut by 4 bases and J by 1 base, with 12 bases left in between. The germline V gene encodes CDR1 SGHRS and CDR2 YFSETQ. CDR3 size: 14 residues. The CDR3, as DNA: TGCGCCAGCAGCGCCTGGACTTTATCCTACGAGCAGTACTTC. Protein product: CASSAWTLSYEQYF.

This clone was seen more than once but under ten times. The V call is TRBV4-1, the J call TRBJ2-3, with 7 positions matching TRBD1. Per germline, CDR1 MGHRA and CDR2 YSYEKL. Trimming at V came to 2 bases and at J to 5 bases, leaving 7 bases not matched to a gene. CDR3 length: 15 residues. CDR3 coding DNA: TGCGCCAGCAGCCAAACCGGGACAGCAATAGATACGCAGTATTTT. Encoded protein: CASSQTGTAIDTQYF.

The J gene is TRBJ1-2, the V gene TRBV29-1; 9 bases agree with TRBD1. The ends lost 1 base at V and 5 bases at J; junction bases unmatched: 8. Germline CDR1 reads SQVTM; CDR2 reads ANQGSEA. CDR3 length equals 15 residues. The CDR3 DNA is TGCAGCGTTGAAGGCGGGACAGGGAATAAGTATGGCTACACCTTC. Protein sequence: CSVEGGTGNKYGYTF.

This chain connects TRBV4-2 to TRBJ2-1, with 7 bases aligning to TRBD1. This CDR3 has 17 amino acids. CDR1 LGHNA and CDR2 YNFKEQ come from the germline V gene. The junction had 7 bases not matched to a gene; V was cut back by 0 bases and J by 2 bases. DNA for the CDR3: TGTGCCAGCAGCCAAGATCCCAGGACAGGCGCCTACAATGAGCAGTTCTTC. It encodes CASSQDPRTGAYNEQFF.

The chain carries TRBV27 and TRBJ1-6; 7 bases match TRBD1. J lost 7 bases, V lost 6 bases, and 9 bases had no gene match. The germline V gene has CDR1 MNHEY and CDR2 SMNVEV (reference sequence). The CDR3 is made up of 15 amino acids. The CDR3 DNA sequence: TGTGCCAGCAGCTTCCGGGACAGTCGGAATTCACCCCTCCACTTT. Protein sequence: CASSFRDSRNSPLHF.

This chain links TRBV3-1 (or the pseudogene TRBV3-2) with TRBJ1-2; D is uncertain. The CDR3 is 14 amino acids. Trimming took off 5 bases at V and 3 bases at J, with 13 bases between the two ends. Germline V CDR1 and CDR2: LGHDT, YNNKEL (reference sequence). The CDR3, as DNA: TGTGCCAGCAGCTCGACTGGCGGGGACTATGGCTACACCTTC. Translation: CASSSTGGDYGYTF.